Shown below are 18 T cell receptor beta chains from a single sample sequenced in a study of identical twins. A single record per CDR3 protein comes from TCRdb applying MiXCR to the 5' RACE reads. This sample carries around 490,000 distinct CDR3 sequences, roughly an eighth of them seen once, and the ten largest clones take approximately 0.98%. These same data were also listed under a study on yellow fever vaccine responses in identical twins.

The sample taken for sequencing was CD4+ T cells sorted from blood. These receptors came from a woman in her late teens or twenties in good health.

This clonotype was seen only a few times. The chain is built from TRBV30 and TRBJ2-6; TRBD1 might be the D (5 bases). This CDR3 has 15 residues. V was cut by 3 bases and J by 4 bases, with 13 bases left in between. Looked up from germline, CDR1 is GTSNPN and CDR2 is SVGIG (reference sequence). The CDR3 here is CAWRTDSYGANVLTF. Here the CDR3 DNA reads TGTGCCTGGAGGACTGACAGTTACGGGGCCAACGTCCTGACTTTC. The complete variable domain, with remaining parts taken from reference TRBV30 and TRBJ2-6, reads SQTIHQWPATLVQPVGSPLSLECTVEGTSNPNLYWYRQAAGRGLQLLFYSVGIGQISSEVPQNLSASRPQDRQFILSSKKLLLSDSGFYLCAWRTDSYGANVLTFGAGSRLTVL.

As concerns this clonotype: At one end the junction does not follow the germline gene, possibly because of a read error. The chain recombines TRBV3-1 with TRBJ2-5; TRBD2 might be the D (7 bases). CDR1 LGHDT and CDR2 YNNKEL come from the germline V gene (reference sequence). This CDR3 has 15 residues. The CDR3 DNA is TGTGCCACCAGCTCGAAGGACGGGGGGCCGGAGACCCAGTACTTC. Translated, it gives CATSSKDGGPETQYF.

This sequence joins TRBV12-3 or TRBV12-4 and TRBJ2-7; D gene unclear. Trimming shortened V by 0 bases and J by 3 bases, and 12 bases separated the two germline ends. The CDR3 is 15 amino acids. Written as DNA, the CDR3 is TGTGCCAGCAGTTTAGCGCGTCCTATAAACTACGAGCAGTACTTC. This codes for CASSLARPINYEQYF.

The CDR3 nucleotides are TGCGCCAGCAGCCAAGCAGGGGGGGCCGAGCAGTACTTC. It encodes CASSQAGGAEQYF. The chain combines TRBV4-3 with TRBJ2-7, with D perhaps matching TRBD1 or TRBD2 (7 bases each). CDR3 length: 13 residues. Germline lookup yields CDR1 LGHNA and CDR2 YSLEER. The V and J ends lost 1 base and 6 bases respectively, with 10 bases between them.

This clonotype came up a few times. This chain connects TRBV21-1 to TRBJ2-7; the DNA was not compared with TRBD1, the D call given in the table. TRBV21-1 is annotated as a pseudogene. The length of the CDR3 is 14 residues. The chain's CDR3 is CASSTQGARYEQYF. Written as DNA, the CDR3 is TGTGCCAGCAGCACACAGGGGGCGCGATACGAGCAGTACTTC.

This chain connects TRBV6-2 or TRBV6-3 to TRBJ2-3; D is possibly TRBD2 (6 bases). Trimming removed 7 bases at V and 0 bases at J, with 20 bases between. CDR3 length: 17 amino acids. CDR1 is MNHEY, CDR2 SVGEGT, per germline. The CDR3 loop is CASNTRGRGTSTDTQYF. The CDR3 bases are TGTGCCAGCAACACTCGTGGCCGGGGGACTAGCACAGATACGCAGTATTTT.

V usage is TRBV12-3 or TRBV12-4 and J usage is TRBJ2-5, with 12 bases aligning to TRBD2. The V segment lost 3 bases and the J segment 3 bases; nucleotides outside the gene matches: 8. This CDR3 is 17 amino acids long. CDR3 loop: CASSLALAGGPKETQYF. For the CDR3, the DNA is TGTGCCAGCAGTTTGGCCCTAGCGGGGGGGCCCAAAGAGACCCAGTACTTC.

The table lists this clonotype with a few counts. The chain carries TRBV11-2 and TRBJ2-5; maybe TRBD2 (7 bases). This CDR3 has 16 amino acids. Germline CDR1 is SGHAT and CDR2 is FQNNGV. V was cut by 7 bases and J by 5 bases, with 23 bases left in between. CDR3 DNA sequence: TGTGCCAGCAACCAAGGGGGGGCCAGGGGTTGGGAGACCCAGTACTTC. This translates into CASNQGGARGWETQYF.

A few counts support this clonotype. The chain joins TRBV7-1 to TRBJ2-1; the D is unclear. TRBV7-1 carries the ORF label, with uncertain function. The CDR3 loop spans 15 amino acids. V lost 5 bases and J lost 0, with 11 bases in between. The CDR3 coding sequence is TGTGCCAGCAGCCCACCGGTGAGCTCCTACAATGAGCAGTTCTTC. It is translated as CASSPPVSSYNEQFF.

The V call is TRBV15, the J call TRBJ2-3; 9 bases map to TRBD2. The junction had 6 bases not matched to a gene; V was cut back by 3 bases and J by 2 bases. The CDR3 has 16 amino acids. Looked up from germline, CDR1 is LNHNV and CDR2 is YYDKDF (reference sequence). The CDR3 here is CATSSKTSGSTDTQYF. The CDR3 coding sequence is TGTGCCACCAGCAGTAAGACTAGCGGCTCCACAGATACGCAGTATTTT. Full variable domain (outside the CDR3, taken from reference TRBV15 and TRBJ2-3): DAMVIQNPRYQVTQFGKPVTLSCSQTLNHNVMYWYQQKSSQAPKLLFHYYDKDFNNEADTPDNFQSRRPNTSFCFLDIRSPGLGDTAMYLCATSSKTSGSTDTQYFGPGTRLTVL.

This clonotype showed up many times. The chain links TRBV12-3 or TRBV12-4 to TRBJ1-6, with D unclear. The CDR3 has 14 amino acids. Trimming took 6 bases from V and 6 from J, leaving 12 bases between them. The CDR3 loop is CASSLKGPNSPLHF. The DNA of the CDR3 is TGTGCCAGCAGCCTTAAGGGCCCTAATTCACCCCTCCACTTT.

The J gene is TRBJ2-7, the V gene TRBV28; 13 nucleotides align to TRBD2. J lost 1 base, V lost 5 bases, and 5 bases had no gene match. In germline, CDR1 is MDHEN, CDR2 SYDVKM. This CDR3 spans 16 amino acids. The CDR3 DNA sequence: TGTGCCAGCAGTAGATCGGGACTAGCGGGGTCCTACGAGCAGTACTTC. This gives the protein CASSRSGLAGSYEQYF. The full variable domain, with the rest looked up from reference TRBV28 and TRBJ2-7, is DVKVTQSSRYLVKRTGEKVFLECVQDMDHENMFWYRQDPGLGLRLIYFSYDVKMKEKGDIPEGYSVSREKKERFSLILESASTNQTSMYLCASSRSGLAGSYEQYFGPGTRLTVT.

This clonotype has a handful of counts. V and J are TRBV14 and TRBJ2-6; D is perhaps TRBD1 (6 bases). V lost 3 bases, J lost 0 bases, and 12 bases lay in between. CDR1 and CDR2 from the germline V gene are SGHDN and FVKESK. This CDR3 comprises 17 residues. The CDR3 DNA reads TGTGCCAGCAGCCATCAGGACAGTCTCTCTGGGGCCAACGTCCTGACTTTC. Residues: CASSHQDSLSGANVLTF.

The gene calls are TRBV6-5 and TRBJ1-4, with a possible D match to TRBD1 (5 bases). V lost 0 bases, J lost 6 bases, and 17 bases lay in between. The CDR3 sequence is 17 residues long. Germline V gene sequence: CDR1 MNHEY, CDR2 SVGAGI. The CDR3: CASSYSVPGILDEKLFF. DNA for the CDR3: TGTGCCAGCAGTTACTCCGTTCCAGGGATATTGGATGAAAAACTGTTTTTT.

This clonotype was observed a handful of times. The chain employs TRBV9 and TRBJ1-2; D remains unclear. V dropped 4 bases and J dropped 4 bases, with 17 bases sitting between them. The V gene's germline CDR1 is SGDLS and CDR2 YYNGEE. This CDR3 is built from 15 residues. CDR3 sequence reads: CASSPRLLQLYGYTF. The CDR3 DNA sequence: TGTGCCAGCAGCCCGAGGCTACTACAGCTCTATGGCTACACCTTC.

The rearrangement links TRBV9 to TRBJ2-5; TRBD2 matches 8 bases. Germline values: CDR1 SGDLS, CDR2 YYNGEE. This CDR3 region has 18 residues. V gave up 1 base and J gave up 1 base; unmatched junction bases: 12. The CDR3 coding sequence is TGTGCCAGCAGCGTACAGTTAGGAACTAGCGGTATCCAAGAGACCCAGTACTTC. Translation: CASSVQLGTSGIQETQYF. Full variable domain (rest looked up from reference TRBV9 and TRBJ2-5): DSGVTQTPKHLITATGQRVTLRCSPRSGDLSVYWYQQSLDQGLQFLIQYYNGEERAKGNILERFSAQQFPDLHSELNLSSLELGDSALYFCASSVQLGTSGIQETQYFGPGTRLLVL.

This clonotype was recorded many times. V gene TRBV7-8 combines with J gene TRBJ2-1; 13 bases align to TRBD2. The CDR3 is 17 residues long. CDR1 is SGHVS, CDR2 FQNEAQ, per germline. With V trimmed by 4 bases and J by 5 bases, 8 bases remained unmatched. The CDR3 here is CASSSTTSGGANNEQFF. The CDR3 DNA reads TGTGCCAGCAGCTCGACAACTAGCGGGGGGGCCAACAATGAGCAGTTCTTC. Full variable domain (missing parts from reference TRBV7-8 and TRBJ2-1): GAGVSQSPRYKVAKRGQDVALRCDPISGHVSLFWYQQALGQGPEFLTYFQNEAQLDKSGLPSDRFFAERPEGSVSTLKIQRTQQEDSAVYLCASSSTTSGGANNEQFFGPGTRLTVL.

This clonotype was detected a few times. For the CDR3, the DNA is TGCAGTGCTAGCCCGACAGGGAACAATCAGCCCCAGCATTTT. Translation gives CSASPTGNNQPQHF. The chain uses TRBV20-1 and TRBJ1-5; 7 bases agree with TRBD1. The CDR3 is 14 amino acids. After removal of 3 bases from V and 3 bases from J, the junction contained 5 bases not matched to a gene. Germline assignment: CDR1 DFQATT and CDR2 SNEGSKA (reference sequence).